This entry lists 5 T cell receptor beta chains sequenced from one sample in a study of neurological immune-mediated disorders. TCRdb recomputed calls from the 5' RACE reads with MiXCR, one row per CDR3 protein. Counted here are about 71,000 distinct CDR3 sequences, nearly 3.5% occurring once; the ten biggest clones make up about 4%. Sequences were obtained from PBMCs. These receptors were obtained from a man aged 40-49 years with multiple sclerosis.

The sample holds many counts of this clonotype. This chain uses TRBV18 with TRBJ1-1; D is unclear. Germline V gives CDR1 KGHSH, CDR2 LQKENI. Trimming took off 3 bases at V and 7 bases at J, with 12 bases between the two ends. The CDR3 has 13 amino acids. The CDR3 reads CASSPGVSLEAFF. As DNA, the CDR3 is TGTGCCAGCTCACCTGGGGTGAGCCTTGAAGCTTTCTTT.

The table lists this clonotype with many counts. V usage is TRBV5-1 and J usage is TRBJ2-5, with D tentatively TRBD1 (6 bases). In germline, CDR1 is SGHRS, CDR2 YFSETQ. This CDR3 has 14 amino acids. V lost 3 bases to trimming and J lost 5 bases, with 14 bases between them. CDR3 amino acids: CASSSQGNGETQYF. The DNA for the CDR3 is TGCGCCAGCAGCTCACAGGGTAATGGGGAGACCCAGTACTTC.

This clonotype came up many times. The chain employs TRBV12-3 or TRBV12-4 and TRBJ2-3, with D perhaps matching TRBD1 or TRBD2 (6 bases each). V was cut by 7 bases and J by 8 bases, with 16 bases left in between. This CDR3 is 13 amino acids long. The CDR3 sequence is CASKGRGPGTQYF. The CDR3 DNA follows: TGTGCCAGCAAAGGTCGGGGGCCGGGTACGCAGTATTTT.

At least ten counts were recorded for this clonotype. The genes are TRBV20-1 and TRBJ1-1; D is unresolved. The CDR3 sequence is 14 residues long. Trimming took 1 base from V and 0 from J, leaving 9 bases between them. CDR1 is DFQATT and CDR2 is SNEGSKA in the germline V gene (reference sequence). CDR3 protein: CSARGGILNTEAFF. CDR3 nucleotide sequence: TGCAGTGCTAGAGGAGGGATTCTGAACACTGAAGCTTTCTTT.

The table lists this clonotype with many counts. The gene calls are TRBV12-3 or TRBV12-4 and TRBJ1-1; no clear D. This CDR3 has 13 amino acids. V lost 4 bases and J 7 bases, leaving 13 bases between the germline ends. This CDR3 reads CASSSTLGFEAFF. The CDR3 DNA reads TGTGCCAGCAGTTCGACACTAGGCTTTGAAGCTTTCTTT.